This is a list of T cell receptor beta chains from one sample in a study of PD-1 blockade in classical Hodgkin lymphoma. This table comes from immunoSEQ multiplex PCR, and its TCRdb copy is limited to in-frame clones, with some not included. This table has about 98,000 clones, 92% appearing once. This specimen consisted of peripheral blood mononuclear cells (PBMCs), obtained at baseline. Receptors were obtained from a human donor with classical Hodgkin lymphoma. The CDR3 runs from the conserved cysteine through the conserved F or W. D genes are given only for firm matches. Size is stated for part of the rows, as once, few or many counts, or as a class when the clone is expanded.

abundance: .
v_gene: TRBV19
j_gene: TRBJ2-1
d_gene: TRBD1
CDR3aa: CASSPMTGGSNEQFF
CDR3nt: TGTGCCAGTAGTCCTATGACAGGGGGGTCCAATGAGCAGTTCTTC

abundance: .
v_gene: TRBV6-1
j_gene: TRBJ1-2
d_gene: .
CDR3aa: CASSELLGPFYGYTF
CDR3nt: TGTGCCAGCAGTGAACTTTTGGGGCCTTTTTATGGCTACACCTTC

abundance: .
v_gene: TRBV10-2
j_gene: TRBJ2-5
d_gene: .
CDR3aa: CASSDTWGEETQYF
CDR3nt: TGCGCCAGCAGTGACACTTGGGGGGAAGAGACCCAGTACTTC

abundance: few
v_gene: TRBV27
j_gene: TRBJ1-1
d_gene: TRBD1
CDR3aa: CASSLSATIDRAVGAFF
CDR3nt: TGTGCCAGCAGTTTATCAGCCACAATTGACAGGGCCGTGGGAGCTTTCTTT

abundance: .
v_gene: TRBV6-5
j_gene: TRBJ1-1
d_gene: .
CDR3aa: CASSYVGTMNTEAFF
CDR3nt: TGTGCCAGCAGTTACGTGGGGACGATGAACACTGAAGCTTTCTTT

abundance: .
v_gene: TRBV30
j_gene: TRBJ2-7
d_gene: .
CDR3aa: CAWSVAGRDEQYF
CDR3nt: TGTGCCTGGAGTGTAGCAGGTCGGGACGAGCAGTACTTC

abundance: .
v_gene: TRBV7-9
j_gene: TRBJ1-1
d_gene: TRBD1
CDR3aa: CASSYRRGLNTEAFF
CDR3nt: TGTGCCAGCAGCTACCGGAGGGGGCTGAACACTGAAGCTTTCTTT

abundance: .
v_gene: TRBV28
j_gene: TRBJ2-1
d_gene: .
CDR3aa: CASSLLPPHDYSYNEQFF
CDR3nt: TGTGCCAGCAGTTTATTACCCCCCCACGATTACAGCTACAATGAGCAGTTCTTC

abundance: .
v_gene: TRBV19
j_gene: TRBJ1-2
d_gene: .
CDR3aa: CASSIGRVRAVGYTF
CDR3nt: TGTGCCAGTAGTATTGGCAGGGTGCGAGCGGTCGGCTACACCTTC

abundance: .
v_gene: TRBV27
j_gene: TRBJ1-1
d_gene: .
CDR3aa: CASSFTRNTEAFF
CDR3nt: TGTGCCAGCAGTTTCACACGGAACACTGAAGCTTTCTTT

abundance: .
v_gene: TRBV7-9
j_gene: TRBJ1-2
d_gene: .
CDR3aa: CASSEEAGPAVYTF
CDR3nt: TGTGCCAGCAGCGAAGAGGCAGGGCCTGCCGTCTACACCTTC

abundance: .
v_gene: TRBV11-2
j_gene: TRBJ1-3
d_gene: .
CDR3aa: CASSLWDTGNTIYF
CDR3nt: TGTGCCAGCAGCTTATGGGACACTGGAAACACCATATATTTT

abundance: .
v_gene: TRBV5-1
j_gene: TRBJ2-7
d_gene: TRBD2
CDR3aa: CASSTRRLAGAPPYEQYF
CDR3nt: TGCGCCAGCAGCACGCGCCGATTAGCGGGAGCCCCCCCCTACGAGCAGTACTTC

abundance: .
v_gene: TRBV25-1
j_gene: TRBJ1-2
d_gene: .
CDR3aa: CASSVRGDGYTF
CDR3nt: TGTGCCAGCAGTGTGAGGGGGGATGGCTACACCTTC

abundance: once
v_gene: TRBV13
j_gene: TRBJ2-7
d_gene: TRBD2
CDR3aa: CASSTREGLAGAYEQYF
CDR3nt: TGTGCCAGCAGCACAAGGGAAGGACTAGCGGGGGCGTACGAGCAGTACTTC

abundance: .
v_gene: TRBV28
j_gene: TRBJ2-7
d_gene: .
CDR3aa: CASVSVWGFLTGEQYF
CDR3nt: TGTGCCAGCGTTTCCGTCTGGGGCTTTCTAACTGGCGAGCAGTACTTC

abundance: .
v_gene: TRBV5-1
j_gene: TRBJ2-1
d_gene: TRBD1
CDR3aa: CASSFYRGNEQFF
CDR3nt: TGCGCCAGCAGCTTTTACAGGGGCAATGAGCAGTTCTTC

abundance: .
v_gene: TRBV18
j_gene: TRBJ2-7
d_gene: .
CDR3aa: CASSPPVGVSGVYEQYF
CDR3nt: TGTGCCAGCTCACCACCGGTTGGGGTGAGTGGTGTATACGAGCAGTACTTC

abundance: .
v_gene: TRBV28
j_gene: TRBJ2-1
d_gene: TRBD2
CDR3aa: CASSPTSGIGNEQFF
CDR3nt: TGTGCCAGCAGCCCGACTAGCGGGATCGGCAATGAGCAGTTCTTC

abundance: .
v_gene: TRBV5-1
j_gene: TRBJ1-2
d_gene: .
CDR3aa: CASSFSDNNYGYTF
CDR3nt: TGCGCCAGCAGCTTTTCGGACAATAACTATGGCTACACCTTC

abundance: .
v_gene: TRBV11-2
j_gene: TRBJ2-1
d_gene: .
CDR3aa: CASSLVALAGLDEQFF
CDR3nt: TGTGCCAGCAGCTTAGTCGCGTTAGCAGGGTTGGATGAGCAGTTCTTC

abundance: .
v_gene: TRBV30
j_gene: TRBJ2-3
d_gene: TRBD2
CDR3aa: CAWSARTSGRSDTQYF
CDR3nt: TGTGCCTGGAGTGCCCGTACTAGCGGGAGGTCAGATACGCAGTATTTT

abundance: .
v_gene: TRBV5-6
j_gene: TRBJ1-1
d_gene: .
CDR3aa: CASSLSVTEAFF
CDR3nt: TGTGCCAGCAGCTTGTCGGTCACTGAAGCTTTCTTT

abundance: .
v_gene: TRBV19
j_gene: TRBJ2-1
d_gene: TRBD2
CDR3aa: CASSPILAGNEQFF
CDR3nt: TGTGCCAGTAGTCCAATACTAGCGGGCAATGAGCAGTTCTTC

abundance: .
v_gene: TRBV6-1
j_gene: TRBJ2-7
d_gene: .
CDR3aa: CASSTIRAYEQYF
CDR3nt: TGTGCCAGCAGTACTATCAGGGCCTACGAGCAGTACTTC

abundance: .
v_gene: TRBV4-1
j_gene: TRBJ1-5
d_gene: .
CDR3aa: CASSPILARISNQPQHF
CDR3nt: TGCGCCAGCAGCCCTATCTTAGCGAGGATTAGCAATCAGCCCCAGCATTTT

abundance: .
v_gene: TRBV4-2
j_gene: TRBJ2-7
d_gene: TRBD1
CDR3aa: CASRGQTYEQYF
CDR3nt: TGTGCCAGCAGGGGACAGACCTACGAGCAGTACTTC

abundance: .
v_gene: TRBV6-4
j_gene: TRBJ2-1
d_gene: TRBD1
CDR3aa: CASSLQGRQGNEQFF
CDR3nt: TGTGCCAGCAGTTTACAGGGGCGACAGGGCAATGAGCAGTTCTTC

abundance: .
v_gene: TRBV28
j_gene: TRBJ2-7
d_gene: .
CDR3aa: CASSLLPQDVYEQYF
CDR3nt: TGTGCCAGCAGTTTATTACCGCAGGACGTATACGAGCAGTACTTC

abundance: .
v_gene: TRBV30
j_gene: TRBJ1-2
d_gene: .
CDR3aa: CAWTLFLRGSGYTF
CDR3nt: TGTGCCTGGACCCTTTTTTTGAGGGGAAGTGGCTACACCTTC

abundance: .
v_gene: TRBV30
j_gene: TRBJ1-1
d_gene: TRBD1
CDR3aa: CAWRATGVAFF
CDR3nt: TGTGCCTGGAGAGCCACAGGGGTGGCTTTCTTT

abundance: .
v_gene: TRBV2
j_gene: TRBJ1-1
d_gene: TRBD1
CDR3aa: CASSEEVGGITTLGAFF
CDR3nt: TGTGCCAGCAGTGAAGAGGTAGGGGGCATTACAACTCTGGGAGCTTTCTTT

abundance: .
v_gene: TRBV7-2
j_gene: TRBJ2-7
d_gene: .
CDR3aa: CASSLSLRLEQYF
CDR3nt: TGTGCCAGCAGCTTAAGTCTGAGGCTCGAGCAGTACTTC

abundance: .
v_gene: TRBV7-9
j_gene: TRBJ2-1
d_gene: .
CDR3aa: CASGDNEQFF
CDR3nt: TGTGCCAGCGGAGACAATGAGCAGTTCTTC

abundance: once
v_gene: TRBV30
j_gene: TRBJ1-4
d_gene: .
CDR3aa: CAWSVRFGGLLFF
CDR3nt: TGTGCCTGGAGTGTACGGTTCGGGGGGTTACTGTTTTTT

abundance: .
v_gene: TRBV30
j_gene: TRBJ1-1
d_gene: .
CDR3aa: CAWSGGVNTEAFF
CDR3nt: TGTGCCTGGAGTGGGGGAGTGAACACTGAAGCTTTCTTT

abundance: .
v_gene: TRBV28
j_gene: TRBJ2-3
d_gene: .
CDR3aa: CASREATATDTQYF
CDR3nt: TGTGCCAGCAGGGAGGCAACAGCCACAGATACGCAGTATTTT

abundance: .
v_gene: TRBV27
j_gene: TRBJ2-2
d_gene: .
CDR3aa: CASSFYTNTGELFF
CDR3nt: TGTGCCAGCAGTTTTTACACGAACACCGGGGAGCTGTTTTTT

abundance: .
v_gene: TRBV7-9
j_gene: TRBJ2-7
d_gene: TRBD1
CDR3aa: CASSPPGQGYYEQYF
CDR3nt: TGTGCCAGCAGCCCCCCGGGACAGGGTTACTACGAGCAGTACTTC

abundance: .
v_gene: TRBV5-1
j_gene: TRBJ1-2
d_gene: TRBD1
CDR3aa: CASSLETGGPYGYTF
CDR3nt: TGCGCCAGCAGCTTGGAAACAGGGGGCCCGTATGGCTACACCTTC

abundance: .
v_gene: TRBV2
j_gene: TRBJ2-7
d_gene: TRBD2
CDR3aa: CASSGLAGAYEQYF
CDR3nt: TGTGCCAGCAGCGGACTAGCGGGAGCCTACGAGCAGTACTTC

abundance: .
v_gene: TRBV29-1
j_gene: TRBJ1-2
d_gene: TRBD1
CDR3aa: CSVGAPDRGNYGYTF
CDR3nt: TGCAGCGTCGGGGCCCCGGACAGGGGTAATTATGGCTACACCTTC

abundance: .
v_gene: TRBV15
j_gene: TRBJ2-2
d_gene: TRBD1
CDR3aa: CATSSPGTVLNTGELFF
CDR3nt: TGTGCCACCAGCAGCCCTGGGACAGTTCTGAACACCGGGGAGCTGTTTTTT

abundance: .
v_gene: TRBV6-1
j_gene: TRBJ1-2
d_gene: TRBD1
CDR3aa: CASWAGQGIYGYTF
CDR3nt: TGTGCCAGCTGGGCGGGACAGGGAATCTATGGCTACACCTTC

abundance: .
v_gene: TRBV29-1
j_gene: TRBJ1-2
d_gene: .
CDR3aa: CSVEGGGGDGYTF
CDR3nt: TGCAGCGTTGAGGGGGGTGGGGGGGATGGCTACACCTTC

abundance: .
v_gene: TRBV28
j_gene: TRBJ1-4
d_gene: .
CDR3aa: CASSGLATNEKLFF
CDR3nt: TGTGCCAGCAGTGGGTTGGCTACTAATGAAAAACTGTTTTTT

abundance: .
v_gene: TRBV4-2
j_gene: TRBJ2-7
d_gene: .
CDR3aa: CASSRLGVEDEQYF
CDR3nt: TGTGCCAGCAGCCGCCTAGGGGTGGAAGACGAGCAGTACTTC

abundance: .
v_gene: TRBV5-1
j_gene: TRBJ2-7
d_gene: .
CDR3aa: CASRTGSTYEQYF
CDR3nt: TGCGCCAGCAGAACGGGCAGTACCTACGAGCAGTACTTC

abundance: .
v_gene: TRBV14
j_gene: TRBJ1-3
d_gene: .
CDR3aa: CASSRIRGEPAGNTIYF
CDR3nt: TGTGCCAGCAGCCGCATCAGAGGGGAGCCTGCTGGAAACACCATATATTTT

abundance: once
v_gene: TRBV5-1
j_gene: TRBJ2-7
d_gene: .
CDR3aa: CASSLGLDGSYEQYF
CDR3nt: TGCGCCAGCAGCTTGGGTCTGGACGGATCCTACGAGCAGTACTTC

abundance: .
v_gene: TRBV4-1
j_gene: TRBJ2-5
d_gene: .
CDR3aa: CASSAPLREETQYF
CDR3nt: TGCGCCAGCAGCGCCCCTCTGCGGGAAGAGACCCAGTACTTC

abundance: .
v_gene: TRBV30
j_gene: TRBJ2-5
d_gene: TRBD1
CDR3aa: CAWRPTGGRETQYF
CDR3nt: TGTGCCTGGAGGCCGACAGGGGGCAGAGAGACCCAGTACTTC

abundance: once
v_gene: TRBV7-9
j_gene: TRBJ2-1
d_gene: .
CDR3aa: CASSLSGALNEQFF
CDR3nt: TGTGCCAGCAGCTTATCCGGTGCCCTCAATGAGCAGTTCTTC

abundance: .
v_gene: TRBV29-1
j_gene: TRBJ2-1
d_gene: .
CDR3aa: CSVRRLGDNEQFF
CDR3nt: TGCAGCGTCCGGAGGCTGGGGGACAATGAGCAGTTCTTC

abundance: once
v_gene: TRBV6-1
j_gene: TRBJ2-1
d_gene: .
CDR3aa: CASRGTALGNEQFF
CDR3nt: TGTGCCAGCAGAGGGACCGCGCTGGGCAATGAGCAGTTCTTC

abundance: .
v_gene: TRBV7-2
j_gene: TRBJ2-4
d_gene: .
CDR3aa: CASSSILAKNIQYF
CDR3nt: TGTGCCAGCAGCTCGATATTAGCCAAAAACATTCAGTACTTC

abundance: once
v_gene: TRBV7-9
j_gene: TRBJ2-1
d_gene: .
CDR3aa: CASNAVRTPSYNEQFF
CDR3nt: TGTGCCAGCAACGCTGTCCGGACCCCCTCCTACAATGAGCAGTTCTTC

abundance: .
v_gene: TRBV2
j_gene: TRBJ2-1
d_gene: TRBD2
CDR3aa: CASSEAGLAGYNEQFF
CDR3nt: TGTGCCAGCAGTGAAGCGGGACTAGCGGGGTACAATGAGCAGTTCTTC